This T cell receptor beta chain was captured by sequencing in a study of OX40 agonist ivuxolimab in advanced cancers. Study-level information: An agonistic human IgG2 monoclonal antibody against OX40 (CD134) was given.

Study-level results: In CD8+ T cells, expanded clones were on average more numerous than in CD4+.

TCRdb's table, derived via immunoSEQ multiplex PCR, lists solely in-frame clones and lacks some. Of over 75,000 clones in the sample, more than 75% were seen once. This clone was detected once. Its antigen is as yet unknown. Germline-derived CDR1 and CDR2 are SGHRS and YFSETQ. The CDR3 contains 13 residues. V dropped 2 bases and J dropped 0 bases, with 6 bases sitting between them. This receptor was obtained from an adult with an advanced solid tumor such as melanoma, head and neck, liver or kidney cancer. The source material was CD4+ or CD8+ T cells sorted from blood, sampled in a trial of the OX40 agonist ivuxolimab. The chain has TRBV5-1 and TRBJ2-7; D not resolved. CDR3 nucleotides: TGCGCCAGCAGCTTTACAGTCTCCTACGAGCAGTACTTC. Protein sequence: CASSFTVSYEQYF.